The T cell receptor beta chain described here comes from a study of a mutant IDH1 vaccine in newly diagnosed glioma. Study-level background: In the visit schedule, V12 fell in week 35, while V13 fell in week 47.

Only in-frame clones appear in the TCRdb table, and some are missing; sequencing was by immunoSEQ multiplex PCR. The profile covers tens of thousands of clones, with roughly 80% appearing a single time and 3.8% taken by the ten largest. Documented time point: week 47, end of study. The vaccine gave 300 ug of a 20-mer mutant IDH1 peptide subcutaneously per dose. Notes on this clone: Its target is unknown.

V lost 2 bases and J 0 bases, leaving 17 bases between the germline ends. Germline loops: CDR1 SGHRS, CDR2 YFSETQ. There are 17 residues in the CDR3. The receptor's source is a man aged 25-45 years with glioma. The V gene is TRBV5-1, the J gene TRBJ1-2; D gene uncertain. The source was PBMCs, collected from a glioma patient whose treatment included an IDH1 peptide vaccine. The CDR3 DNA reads TGCGCCAGCAGCTTTATTGGTACGGCCCCTCCTAACTATGGCTACACCTTC. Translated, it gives CASSFIGTAPPNYGYTF. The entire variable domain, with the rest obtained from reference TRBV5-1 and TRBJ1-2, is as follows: KAGVTQTPRYLIKTRGQQVTLSCSPISGHRSVSWYQQTPGQGLQFLFEYFSETQRNKGNFPGRFSGRQFSNSRSEMNVSTLELGDSALYLCASSFIGTAPPNYGYTFGSGTRLTVV.